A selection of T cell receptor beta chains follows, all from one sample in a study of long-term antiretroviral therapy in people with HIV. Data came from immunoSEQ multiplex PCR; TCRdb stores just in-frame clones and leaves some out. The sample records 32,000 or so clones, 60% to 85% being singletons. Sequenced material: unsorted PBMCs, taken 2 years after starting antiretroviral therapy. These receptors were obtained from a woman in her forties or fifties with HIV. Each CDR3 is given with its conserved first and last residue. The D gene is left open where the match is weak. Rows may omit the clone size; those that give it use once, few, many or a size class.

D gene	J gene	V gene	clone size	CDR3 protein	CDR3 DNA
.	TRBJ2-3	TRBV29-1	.	CSADLILTGVTDTQYF	TGCAGCGCGGATTTGATCCTTACCGGGGTCACAGATACGCAGTATTTT
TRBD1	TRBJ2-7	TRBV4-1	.	CASSNGQGILREQYF	TGCGCCAGCAGCAACGGACAGGGGATTCTACGGGAGCAGTACTTC
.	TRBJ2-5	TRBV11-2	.	CASSLARQETQYF	TGTGCCAGCAGCTTAGCCAGGCAAGAGACCCAGTACTTC
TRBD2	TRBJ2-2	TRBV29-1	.	CSVDGGLSTGELFF	TGCAGCGTTGATGGGGGACTAAGCACCGGGGAGCTGTTTTTT
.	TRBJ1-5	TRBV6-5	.	CASRLNRRNQPQHF	TGTGCCAGCAGGCTGAACAGGCGTAATCAGCCCCAGCATTTT
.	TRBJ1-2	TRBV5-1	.	CASSSISQGFRGYTF	TGCGCCAGCAGCTCAATTTCACAGGGTTTCAGGGGCTACACCTTC
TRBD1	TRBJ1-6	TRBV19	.	CASSATTGVNSPLHF	TGTGCCAGTAGTGCGACCACAGGGGTTAATTCACCCCTCCACTTT
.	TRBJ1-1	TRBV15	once	CATSRGGFFGAFF	TGTGCCACCAGCAGGGGAGGGTTCTTTGGAGCTTTCTTT
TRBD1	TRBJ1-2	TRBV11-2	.	CASSNALTGGHGYTF	TGTGCCAGCAGCAACGCATTGACAGGGGGACATGGCTACACCTTC
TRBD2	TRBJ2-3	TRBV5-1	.	CASSGSGASTDTQYF	TGCGCCAGCAGTGGTAGCGGGGCTAGCACAGATACGCAGTATTTT
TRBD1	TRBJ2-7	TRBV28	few	CASLRTGRYYEQYF	TGTGCCAGCCTGAGGACAGGTCGATACTACGAGCAGTACTTC
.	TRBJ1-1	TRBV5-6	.	CASSFGGDTEAFF	TGTGCCAGCAGCTTCGGAGGGGACACTGAAGCTTTCTTT
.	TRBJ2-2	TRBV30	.	CAWSAKMDTGELFF	TGTGCCTGGAGTGCGAAGATGGACACCGGGGAGCTGTTTTTT
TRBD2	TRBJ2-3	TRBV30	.	CASEPSGGYGNTQYF	TGTGCCTCGGAACCTAGCGGGGGGTATGGAAATACGCAGTATTTT
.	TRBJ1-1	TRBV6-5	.	CASSYSRASNTEAFF	TGTGCCAGCAGTTACTCGAGGGCTTCGAACACTGAAGCTTTCTTT
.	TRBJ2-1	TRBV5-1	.	CASSLRVNEQFF	TGCGCCAGCAGCCTTCGGGTCAATGAGCAGTTCTTC
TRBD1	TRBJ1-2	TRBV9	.	CASSVSSGGVYGYTF	TGTGCCAGCAGCGTGAGTTCAGGGGGCGTATATGGCTACACCTTC
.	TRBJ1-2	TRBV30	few	CAWNEFYGYTF	TGTGCCTGGAACGAATTCTATGGCTACACCTTC
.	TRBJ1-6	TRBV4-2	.	CASSQERQDNSPLHF	TGTGCCAGCAGCCAAGAGCGACAGGATAATTCACCCCTCCACTTT
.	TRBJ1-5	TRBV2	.	CASSASNQPQHF	TGTGCCAGCAGTGCCAGCAATCAGCCCCAGCATTTT
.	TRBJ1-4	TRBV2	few	CASSGDSYGLFF	TGTGCCAGCAGCGGTGACAGCTATGGACTGTTTTTT
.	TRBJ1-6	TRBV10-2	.	CASVGLRDNSPLHF	TGCGCCAGCGTCGGGCTTCGGGATAATTCACCCCTCCACTTT
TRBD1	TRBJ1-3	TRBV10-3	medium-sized	CAISDPDREGNTIYF	TGTGCCATCAGTGATCCGGACAGGGAGGGAAACACCATATATTTT
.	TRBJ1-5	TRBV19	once	CASSERGQNQPQHF	TGTGCCAGTTCGGAGCGGGGCCAAAATCAGCCCCAGCATTTT
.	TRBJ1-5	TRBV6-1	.	CASSERGAVYQPQHF	TGTGCCAGCAGTGAGCGGGGGGCGGTATATCAGCCCCAGCATTTT
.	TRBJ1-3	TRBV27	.	CASSLGGGSGNTIYF	TGTGCCAGCAGTTTGGGGGGGGGCTCTGGAAACACCATATATTTT
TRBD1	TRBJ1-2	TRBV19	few	CASSPSGGRNYGYTF	TGTGCCAGTAGTCCATCAGGGGGTAGGAACTATGGCTACACCTTC
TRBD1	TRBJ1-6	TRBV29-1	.	CSVRTGRGNSPLHF	TGCAGCGTCCGGACAGGGAGAGGCAATTCACCCCTCCACTTT
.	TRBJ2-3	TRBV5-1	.	CASSLEADTQYF	TGCGCCAGCAGCTTGGAGGCAGATACGCAGTATTTT
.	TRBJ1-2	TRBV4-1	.	CASSQIPGGANYGYTF	TGCGCCAGCAGCCAGATCCCGGGGGGCGCTAACTATGGCTACACCTTC
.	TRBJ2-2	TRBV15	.	CATSTRRELFF	TGTGCCACCAGCACCAGAAGGGAGCTGTTTTTT
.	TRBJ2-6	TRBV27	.	CASSFSGANVLTF	TGTGCCAGCAGTTTCTCTGGGGCCAACGTCCTGACTTTC
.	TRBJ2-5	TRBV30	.	CAWSVRTVWAGRGLQETQYF	TGTGCCTGGAGTGTAAGAACGGTTTGGGCCGGGCGGGGGCTCCAAGAGACCCAGTACTTC
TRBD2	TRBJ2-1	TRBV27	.	CASSFSVTSGLYNEQFF	TGTGCCAGCAGTTTTTCCGTAACTAGCGGGCTATACAATGAGCAGTTCTTC
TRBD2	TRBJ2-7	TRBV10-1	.	CASSDGRDYYEQYF	TGCGCCAGCAGTGACGGGAGGGACTACTACGAGCAGTACTTC
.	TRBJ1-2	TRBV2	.	CASSDTLGYGYTF	TGTGCCAGCAGTGATACACTAGGCTATGGCTACACCTTC
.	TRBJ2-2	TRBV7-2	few	CASSLSGLTGELFF	TGTGCCAGCAGCTTAAGTGGTCTCACCGGGGAGCTGTTTTTT
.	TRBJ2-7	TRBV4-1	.	CASSQGGGSSYEQYF	TGCGCCAGCAGCCAAGGAGGGGGGTCGTCCTACGAGCAGTACTTC
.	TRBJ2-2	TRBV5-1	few	CASSLSPGELFF	TGCGCCAGCAGTTTGAGTCCCGGGGAGCTGTTTTTT
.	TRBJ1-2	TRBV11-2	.	CASSPSATNYGYTF	TGTGCCAGCAGCCCTTCAGCGACGAACTATGGCTACACCTTC